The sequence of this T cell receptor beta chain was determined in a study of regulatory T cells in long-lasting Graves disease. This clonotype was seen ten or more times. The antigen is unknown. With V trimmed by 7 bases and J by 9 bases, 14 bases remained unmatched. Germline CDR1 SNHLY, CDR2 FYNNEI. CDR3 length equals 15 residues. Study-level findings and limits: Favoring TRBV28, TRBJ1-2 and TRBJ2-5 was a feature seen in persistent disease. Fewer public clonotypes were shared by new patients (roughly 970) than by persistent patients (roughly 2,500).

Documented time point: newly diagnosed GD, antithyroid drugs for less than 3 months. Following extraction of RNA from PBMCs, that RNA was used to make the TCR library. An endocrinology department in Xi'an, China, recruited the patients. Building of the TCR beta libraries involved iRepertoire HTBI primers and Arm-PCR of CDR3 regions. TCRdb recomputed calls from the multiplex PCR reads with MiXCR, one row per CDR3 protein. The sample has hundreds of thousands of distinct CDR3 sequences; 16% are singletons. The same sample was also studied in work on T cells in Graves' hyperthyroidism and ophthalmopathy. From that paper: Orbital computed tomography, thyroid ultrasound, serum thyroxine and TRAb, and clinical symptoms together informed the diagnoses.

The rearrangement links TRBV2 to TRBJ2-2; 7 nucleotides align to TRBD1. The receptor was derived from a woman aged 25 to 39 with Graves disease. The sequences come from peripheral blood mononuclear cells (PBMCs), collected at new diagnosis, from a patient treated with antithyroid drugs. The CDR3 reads CASTIDRAASRELFF. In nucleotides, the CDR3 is TGTGCCAGCACCATTGACAGGGCCGCGTCCCGGGAGCTGTTTTTT.